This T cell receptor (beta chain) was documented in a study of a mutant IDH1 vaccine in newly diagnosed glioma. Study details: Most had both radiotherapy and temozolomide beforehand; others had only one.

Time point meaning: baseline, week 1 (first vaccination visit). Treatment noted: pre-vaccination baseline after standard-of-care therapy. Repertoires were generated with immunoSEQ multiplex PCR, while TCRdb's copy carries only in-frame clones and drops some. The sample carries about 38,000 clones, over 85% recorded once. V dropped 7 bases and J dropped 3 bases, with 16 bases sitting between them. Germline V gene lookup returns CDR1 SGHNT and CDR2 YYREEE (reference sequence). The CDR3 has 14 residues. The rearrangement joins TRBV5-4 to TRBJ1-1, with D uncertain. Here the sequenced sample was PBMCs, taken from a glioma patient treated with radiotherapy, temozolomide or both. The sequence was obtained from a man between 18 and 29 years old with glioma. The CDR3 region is CASRPSVVDTEAFF. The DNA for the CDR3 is TGTGCCAGCCGCCCGTCGGTCGTGGACACTGAAGCTTTCTTT.